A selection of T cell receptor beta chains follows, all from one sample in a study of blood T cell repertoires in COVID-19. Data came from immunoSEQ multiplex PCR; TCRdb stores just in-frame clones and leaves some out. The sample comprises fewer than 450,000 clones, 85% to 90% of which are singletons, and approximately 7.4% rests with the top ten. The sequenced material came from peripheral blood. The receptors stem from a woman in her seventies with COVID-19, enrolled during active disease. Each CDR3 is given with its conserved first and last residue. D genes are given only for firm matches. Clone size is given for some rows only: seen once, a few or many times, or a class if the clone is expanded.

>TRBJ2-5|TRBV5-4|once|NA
TGTGCCAGCAGCTTGGACTCGTACCAAGAGACCCAGTACTTC
CASSLDSYQETQYF
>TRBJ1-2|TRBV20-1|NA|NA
TGCAGTGCTAGAGGCGGATATGGCTACACCTTC
CSARGGYGYTF
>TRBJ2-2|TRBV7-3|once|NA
TGTGCCAGCAGCTTAGGACTTACCACCGGGGAGCTGTTTTTT
CASSLGLTTGELFF
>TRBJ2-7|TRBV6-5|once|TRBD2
TGTGCCAGCAGTTACCAACCGGGACTAGCGAGCTACGAGCAGTACTTC
CASSYQPGLASYEQYF
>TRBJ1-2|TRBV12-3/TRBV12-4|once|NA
TGTGCCAGCAGTACCGACAGCTTTGCCGGCTACACCTTC
CASSTDSFAGYTF
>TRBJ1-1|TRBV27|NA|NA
TGTGCCAGCAGTTCTATGAACACTGAAGCTTTCTTT
CASSSMNTEAFF
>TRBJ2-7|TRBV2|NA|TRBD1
TGTGCCAGCACCAACCTCCTACAGGGGGGTCGATCTTACGAGCAGTACTTC
CASTNLLQGGRSYEQYF
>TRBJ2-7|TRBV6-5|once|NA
TGTGCCAGCAGGGAGATAAGTGGTATTTCGGGCGAGCAGTACTTC
CASREISGISGEQYF
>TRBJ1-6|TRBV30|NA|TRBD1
TGTGCCTGGAGAGGGACAGGGGGTATTTATAATTCACCCCTCCACTTT
CAWRGTGGIYNSPLHF
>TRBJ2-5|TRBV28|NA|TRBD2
TGTGCCAGCAGTTTAGAGCGGGGGACCCAAGAGACCCAGTACTTC
CASSLERGTQETQYF
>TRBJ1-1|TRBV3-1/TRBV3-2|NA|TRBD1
TGTGCCAGCAGCCAACCAGGGGGCGTAGGGGACACTGAAGCTTTCTTT
CASSQPGGVGDTEAFF
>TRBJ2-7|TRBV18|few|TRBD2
TGTGCCAGCTCACCACAGCGGGGGTCAGTGGAGCAGTACTTC
CASSPQRGSVEQYF
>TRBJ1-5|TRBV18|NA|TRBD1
TGTGCCAGCTCACCCGGGACAGGGGCCGGGCCCCAGCATTTT
CASSPGTGAGPQHF
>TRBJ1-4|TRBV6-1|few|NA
TGTGCCAGCAGTGAAGCAGTGGCAGGGGATGAAAAACTGTTTTTT
CASSEAVAGDEKLFF
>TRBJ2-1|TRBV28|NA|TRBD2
TGTGCCAGCCTCGGACTAGCGGGGGGGGTTGAGCAGTTCTTC
CASLGLAGGVEQFF
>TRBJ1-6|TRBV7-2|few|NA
TGTGCCAGCAGCTTAGAGAGTTCCGGGGGTTCACCCCTCCACTTT
CASSLESSGGSPLHF
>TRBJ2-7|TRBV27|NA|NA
TGTGCCAGCAGTTTATCATCGGGACTCGCCTACGAGCAGTACTTC
CASSLSSGLAYEQYF
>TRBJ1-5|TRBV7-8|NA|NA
TGTGCCAGCAGCTTATATATGGGGCCGGATCAGCCCCAGCATTTT
CASSLYMGPDQPQHF
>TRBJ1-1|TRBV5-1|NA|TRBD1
TGCGCCAGCAGCTTAGCGACAGGGTCTTTCACTGAAGCTTTCTTT
CASSLATGSFTEAFF
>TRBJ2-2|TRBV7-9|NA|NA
TGTGCCAGCAGCTTAGCAAAGGGGCAGGGGAACACCGGGGAGCTGTTTTTT
CASSLAKGQGNTGELFF
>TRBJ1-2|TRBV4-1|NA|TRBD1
TGCGCCAGCAGCGGAACAGGGGGCCTTGGGGGCTACACCTTC
CASSGTGGLGGYTF
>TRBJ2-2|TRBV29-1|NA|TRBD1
TGCAGCGTCCGAGACAGGGTCTTGCCCGGGGAGCTGTTTTTT
CSVRDRVLPGELFF
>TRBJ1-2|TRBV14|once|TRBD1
TGTGCCAGCAGCCAAGTGGGACAGGGCTATGGCTACACCTTC
CASSQVGQGYGYTF
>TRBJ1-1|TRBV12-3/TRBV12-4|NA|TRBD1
TGTGCCAGCAGTTCACAGGGGACCCCCAAAGCTTTCTTT
CASSSQGTPKAFF
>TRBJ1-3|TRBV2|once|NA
TGTGCCAGCAGTGACAGTGCTGGAAACACCATATATTTT
CASSDSAGNTIYF
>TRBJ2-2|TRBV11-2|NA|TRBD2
TGTGCCAGCAGCTTATCGGATGCGGGGGGGCACACCGGGGAGCTGTTTTTT
CASSLSDAGGHTGELFF
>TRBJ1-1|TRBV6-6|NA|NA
TGTGCCAGCAGTTACCAAGGGGCGAACACTGAAGCTTTCTTT
CASSYQGANTEAFF
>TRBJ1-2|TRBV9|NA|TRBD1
TGTGCCAGCAGCGTAGTGGGACAGCCTTATGGCTACACCTTC
CASSVVGQPYGYTF
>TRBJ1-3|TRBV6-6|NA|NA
TGTGCCAGCAGTCTCTTTCCTGTCTCTGGAAACACCATATATTTT
CASSLFPVSGNTIYF
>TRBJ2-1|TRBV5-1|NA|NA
TGCGCCAGCAGCTCGACGTACAGGGAAGGTAATGAGCAGTTCTTC
CASSSTYREGNEQFF
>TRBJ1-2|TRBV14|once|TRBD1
TGTGCCAGCAGCCTTTTCGACAGGGGGGACTATGGCTACACCTTC
CASSLFDRGDYGYTF
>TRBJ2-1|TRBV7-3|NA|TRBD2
TGTGCCAGCTCTGGCGGGGGACCCTACAATGAGCAGTTCTTC
CASSGGGPYNEQFF
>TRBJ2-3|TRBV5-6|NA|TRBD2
TGTGCCAGCAGCCAACGACTAGCGGGGGGGGCCACAGATACGCAGTATTTT
CASSQRLAGGATDTQYF
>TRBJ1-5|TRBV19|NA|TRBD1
TGTGCCAGTAGTATGGACAGGGGGCCAAATAGCAATCAGCCCCAGCATTTT
CASSMDRGPNSNQPQHF
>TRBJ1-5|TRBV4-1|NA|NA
TGCGCCAGCAGCCAAGATAAAGAGCAGCCCCAGCATTTT
CASSQDKEQPQHF
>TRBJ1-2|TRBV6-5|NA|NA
TGTGCCAGCAGTTCATCCTATGGCTACACCTTC
CASSSSYGYTF
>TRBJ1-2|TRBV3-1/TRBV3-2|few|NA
TGTGCCAGCAGCCAAGTAGGGGGCTATGGCTACACCTTC
CASSQVGGYGYTF
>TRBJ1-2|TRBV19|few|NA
TGTGCCAGTAGTATCCCAGGAACTAACTATGGCTACACCTTC
CASSIPGTNYGYTF
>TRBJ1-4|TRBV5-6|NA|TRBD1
TGTGCCAGCAGCCTGGGGACAGGTGGGAAACTGTTTTTT
CASSLGTGGKLFF
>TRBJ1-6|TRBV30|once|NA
TGTGCCTGGGGACAGTTTATTAATTCACCCCTCCACTTT
CAWGQFINSPLHF
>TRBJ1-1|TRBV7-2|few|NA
TGTGCCAGCAGCTTAAAGGGGTTGAACACTGAAGCTTTCTTT
CASSLKGLNTEAFF
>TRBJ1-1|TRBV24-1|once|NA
TGTGCCACCAGTGATTCAGGGAGGGAGAACACTGAAGCTTTCTTT
CATSDSGRENTEAFF
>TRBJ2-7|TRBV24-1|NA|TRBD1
TGTGCCACCAGTGATGCCGGGACAGGAGGCTACGAGCAGTACTTC
CATSDAGTGGYEQYF
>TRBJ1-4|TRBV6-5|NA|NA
TGTGCCAGCAGCATCACTGGTAATGAAAAACTGTTTTTT
CASSITGNEKLFF
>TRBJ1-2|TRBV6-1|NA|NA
TGTGCCAGCAGTGAGAGAAGCTTCGGAGGCGGGGATGGCTACACCTTC
CASSERSFGGGDGYTF
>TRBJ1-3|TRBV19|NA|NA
TGTGCCAGTAGCCGGAGTGGAAACACCATATATTTT
CASSRSGNTIYF
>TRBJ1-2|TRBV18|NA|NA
TGTGCCAGCTCACCAAAAGGGGATGGCTACACCTTC
CASSPKGDGYTF
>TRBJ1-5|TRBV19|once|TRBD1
TGTGCCAGTAGTAATCGACAGGGTGGCGGCAATCAGCCCCAGCATTTT
CASSNRQGGGNQPQHF
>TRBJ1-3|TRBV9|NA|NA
TGTGCCAGCAGCGTAGCTACGGGGACTGGAAACACCATATATTTT
CASSVATGTGNTIYF
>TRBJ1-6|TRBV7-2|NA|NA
TGTGCCAGCAGCTTAAAGACTAGTCTTTCACCCCTCCACTTT
CASSLKTSLSPLHF
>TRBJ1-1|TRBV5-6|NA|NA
TGTGCCAGCAGCTTGGCGGAACCAGGGAAGGTGAACACTGAAGCTTTCTTT
CASSLAEPGKVNTEAFF
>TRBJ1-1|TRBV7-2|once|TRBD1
TGTGCCAGCAGCAAGGACAGGGCGCTCCAAGCTTTCTTT
CASSKDRALQAFF
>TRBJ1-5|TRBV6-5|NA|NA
TGTGCCAGCAGTTACGCGGAGAACCAGCCCCAGCATTTT
CASSYAENQPQHF
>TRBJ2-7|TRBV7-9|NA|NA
TGTGCCAGCAGCTTAGCAGGGGGAGACTCCTACGAGCAGTACTTC
CASSLAGGDSYEQYF
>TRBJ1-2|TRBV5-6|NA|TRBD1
TGTGCCAGCAGCTTGGGACAGGGGAGAAACTATGGCTACACCTTC
CASSLGQGRNYGYTF
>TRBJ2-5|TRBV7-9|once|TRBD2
TGTGCCAGCAGCCCCTCCGGGACTAGCGGGGGGGCCTCTGAGAAGACCCAGTACTTC
CASSPSGTSGGASEKTQYF